These T cell receptor beta chains were read from a single sample in a study of T cells in Graves' hyperthyroidism and ophthalmopathy. TCRdb itself ran the multiplex PCR reads through MiXCR, one entry per CDR3 protein. The sample includes a few hundred thousand distinct CDR3 sequences, approximately 15% of them seen just once. What was sequenced was blood. The receptors shown here come from a woman aged 25-40 years with Graves' hyperthyroidism that later progressed to Graves' ophthalmopathy. CDR3s include the opening cysteine and the closing phenylalanine or tryptophan. A D gene is named only where the DNA matches it firmly. A clone size is listed for some rows: how often the clone was seen (once, few, many), or a class if it is expanded.

j_call clone_size d_call v_call cdr3_nt cdr3_aa
TRBJ2-1 many - TRBV29-1 TGCAGCGTTGCGGTGCTAGCGAGCTCCTACAATGAGCAGTTCTTC CSVAVLASSYNEQFF
TRBJ1-1 many TRBD1 TRBV27 TGTGCCAGCAGTTTATGGGACAGGGGGGCTGAAGCTTTCTTT CASSLWDRGAEAFF
TRBJ2-7 few TRBD1 TRBV20-1 TGCAGTGCAACCGGGACAGGGACTTACGAGCAGTACTTC CSATGTGTYEQYF
TRBJ1-1 many - TRBV5-1 TGCGCCAGCAGCTTGGCCCCACAGGCTGAGGAAACTGAAGCTTTCTTT CASSLAPQAEETEAFF
TRBJ2-1 - TRBD2 TRBV4-3 TGCGCCAGCAGCCAAGATCTAGCGGGAGGGCCATATAACAATGAGCAGTTCTTC CASSQDLAGGPYNNEQFF
TRBJ1-1 many - TRBV19 TGTGCCAGTAGTCTAGCCGGGGGTTTTGAAGCTTTCTTT CASSLAGGFEAFF
TRBJ2-1 - - TRBV6-1 TGTGCCAGCAGTGAAGCGCTGGGCGGGGATGAGCAGTTCTTC CASSEALGGDEQFF
TRBJ2-3 - - TRBV15 TGTGCCACCAGCAGAACTAGGATTCTCACAGATACGCAGTATTTT CATSRTRILTDTQYF
TRBJ1-3 few - TRBV28 TGTGCCAGCAGTCTCTCAGGGTTTAGCTCTGGAAACACCATATATTTT CASSLSGFSSGNTIYF
TRBJ2-7 many - TRBV29-1 TGCAGCGTTAGTAGGGGGGACTACGAGCAGTACTTC CSVSRGDYEQYF
TRBJ2-5 - - TRBV20-1 TGCAGTGCTAGACTAGCCCCAGCGGTAGAGACCCAGTACTTC CSARLAPAVETQYF
TRBJ1-1 many - TRBV10-3 TGTGCCATCAGTGCTGCTCAAGGGGCTGAAGCTTTCTTT CAISAAQGAEAFF
TRBJ1-6 few - TRBV12-3/TRBV12-4 TGTGCCAGCAGGGGGAGCTCCTATAATTCACCCCCCCACTTT CASRGSSYNSPPHF
TRBJ2-5 - TRBD2 TRBV19 TGTGCCAGTATCCACAGGAGGACTAGCGAGAGGGCTATAGGGGCCCAGTACTTC CASIHRRTSERAIGAQYF
TRBJ2-1 many TRBD2 TRBV7-3 TGTGCCAGCAGCCTGGGACCCGGGGGGGATGAGCAGTTCTTC CASSLGPGGDEQFF
TRBJ2-1 many TRBD2 TRBV10-3 TGTGCCATCAGGAAATCCACTAGCGGGATAGACAATGAGCAGTTCTTC CAIRKSTSGIDNEQFF
TRBJ2-5 many TRBD1 TRBV20-1 TGCAGTGCTACATTCACAGGGGGCTACGGGCAGACCCAGTACTTC CSATFTGGYGQTQYF
TRBJ1-1 few TRBD1 TRBV18 TGTGCCAGCTCACCCACAGGGGGTGAGGGCACTGAAGCTTTCTTT CASSPTGGEGTEAFF
TRBJ2-7 many - TRBV6-1 TGTGCCAGCAGTCCCGGGCCTATATACGAGCAGTACTTC CASSPGPIYEQYF
TRBJ2-2 - - TRBV19 TGTGCCAGTAGTATGGCGGCCGGGGTCGCCGGGGAGCTGTTTTTT CASSMAAGVAGELFF
TRBJ2-7 many TRBD1 TRBV28 TGTGCCAGCAGTCGGACAGGAGCCTACGAGCAGTACTTC CASSRTGAYEQYF
TRBJ1-5 few TRBD1 TRBV27 TGTGCCAGCAGGATACAGGGGGCTAGCAATCAGCCCCAGCATTTT CASRIQGASNQPQHF
TRBJ2-3 many TRBD2 TRBV5-1 TGCGCCAGCAGCATTAGCGGGAGGGCCCGGACAGATACGCAGTATTTT CASSISGRARTDTQYF
TRBJ2-1 - TRBD2 TRBV19 TGTGCCAGCGCCTTAGCGGGAGTTGTAGATGAGCAGTTCTTC CASALAGVVDEQFF
TRBJ1-4 many - TRBV9 TGTGCCAGCAGCGTAGGGGATGAAAAACTGTTTTTT CASSVGDEKLFF
TRBJ2-3 many - TRBV27 TGTGCCAGCAATACCATAAGGCAGGAGTCCGATACGCAGTATTTT CASNTIRQESDTQYF
TRBJ1-5 many - TRBV27 TGTGCCAGCAGTCAGGTGGGAATCTCCCAGCCCCAGCATTTT CASSQVGISQPQHF
TRBJ2-5 many - TRBV7-9 TGTGCCAGCAGTCCCTGGGACAATCAAGAGACCCAGTACTTC CASSPWDNQETQYF
TRBJ1-5 many - TRBV5-1 TGCGCCAGCAGTGCCGGGGACAATCAGCCCCAGCATTTT CASSAGDNQPQHF
TRBJ2-1 many - TRBV20-1 TGCAGTGCCCCGAACTACTACTCCAATGAGCAGTTCTTC CSAPNYYSNEQFF
TRBJ1-4 - TRBD1 TRBV20-1 TGCAGTGCTAGCCCCGGGACAGCTTCTAATGAAAAACTGTTTTTT CSASPGTASNEKLFF
TRBJ2-1 - - TRBV20-1 TGCAGTGCTAGAACGGGGCCCTTGGAGTTCTTC CSARTGPLEFF
TRBJ2-1 few TRBD2 TRBV7-3 TGTGCCAGCAGCTTAGAGGGACTAGCGGCTTACAACAATGAGCAGTTCTTC CASSLEGLAAYNNEQFF
TRBJ1-5 - - TRBV28 TGTGCCAGCAGAGGACCCGGGACCCAAGGACCCCAGCATTTT CASRGPGTQGPQHF
TRBJ2-5 few - TRBV18 TGTGCCAGCTCTAATCCGGGAGTCCAAGAGACCCAGTACTTC CASSNPGVQETQYF
TRBJ2-7 many TRBD1 TRBV2 TGTGCCAGCAGTGAGGATCAGGGGGCGACCTACGAGCAGTACTTC CASSEDQGATYEQYF
TRBJ1-2 many TRBD1 TRBV27 TGTGCCAGCAGTTCAAACAGGGGATTGAACTATGGCTACACCTTC CASSSNRGLNYGYTF
TRBJ2-7 many - TRBV10-3 TGTGCCGCCAATACCGGGACAACCTACGAGCAGTACTTC CAANTGTTYEQYF
TRBJ2-7 - TRBD2 TRBV7-8 TGTGCCAGCAGCGGTAGCGGGGCCTTGTACGAGCAGTACTTC CASSGSGALYEQYF
TRBJ2-1 many - TRBV24-1 TGTGCCACCAGTGATTTGCTGGTGGGGGAGAGGGAGCAGTTCTTC CATSDLLVGEREQFF
TRBJ2-3 - TRBD2 TRBV28 TGTGCCAGCAGTTTCCATGGGGGACTAGTCGCAGATACGCAGTATTTT CASSFHGGLVADTQYF
TRBJ2-7 few - TRBV9 TGTGCCAGCAGCGTTTTGGGTTTAGGTGAGGAGCAGTACTTC CASSVLGLGEEQYF
TRBJ2-7 many TRBD2 TRBV28 TGTGCCAGCAGTTCTCTTGGACTAGCGGACACCTACGAGCAGTACTTC CASSSLGLADTYEQYF
TRBJ1-1 many TRBD1 TRBV5-1 TGCGCCAGCAGCCGGGGACAGGGAGGCACTGAAGCTTTCTTT CASSRGQGGTEAFF
TRBJ1-1 many TRBD1 TRBV28 TGTGCCAGCAGTATTCCGGGACAGTACACTGAAGCTTTCTTT CASSIPGQYTEAFF
TRBJ2-2 - TRBD1 TRBV30 TGTGCCTGGAGTCCTCAGGACAGGGGAGTTTACGGGGAGCTGTTTTTT CAWSPQDRGVYGELFF
TRBJ1-4 many TRBD1 TRBV7-2 TGTGCCAGCAGCCGTTGGACAGGTGATGAAAAACTGTTTTTT CASSRWTGDEKLFF
TRBJ2-7 - - TRBV18 TGTGCCAGCTCACCAGGTCGGGCGGTCTTAAGCTCCTACGAGCAGTACTTC CASSPGRAVLSSYEQYF
TRBJ1-2 many - TRBV12-3/TRBV12-4 TGTGCCAGCAGTCCCTGGGGACCCGCGGGCACCTTC CASSPWGPAGTF
TRBJ1-2 - - TRBV28 TGTGCCAGCAGTTTATCAGGCCCGTCTCCCGGCTACACCTTC CASSLSGPSPGYTF
TRBJ2-7 many - TRBV6-1 TGTGCCAGCAGTACTGAAGCGGGCTACTACGAGCAGTACTTC CASSTEAGYYEQYF
TRBJ1-5 - - TRBV9 TGTGCCAGCAGCGCCTCCACAGATAGCAATCAGCCCCAGCATTTT CASSASTDSNQPQHF
TRBJ2-5 many TRBD2 TRBV11-2 TGTGCCAGCAGGAGCGGGGTAGCGGGAGACGGAGAGACCCAGTACTTC CASRSGVAGDGETQYF
TRBJ2-7 many TRBD2 TRBV18 TGTGCCAGCTCACCACAGGCCGGTCCTAGCGGGAGCTACGAGCAGTACTTC CASSPQAGPSGSYEQYF